One and the same sample provided the 13 T cell receptor beta chains below, sequenced in a study of monozygotic twins with inflammatory bowel disease. Using the 5' RACE reads, TCRdb records one entry per CDR3 protein without DNA. The table for this sample gives approximately 420,000 distinct CDR3 sequences. The source material was blood. The receptors originated from a human donor with ulcerative colitis or Crohn's disease, or a healthy co-twin of an affected twin (not recorded which).

The J gene is TRBJ2-3, the V gene TRBV5-6; the TCRdb D gene call, TRBD2, has no DNA to confirm it. CDR3 size: 20 residues. Germline V gives CDR1 SGHDT, CDR2 YYEEEE. The CDR3: CASSGHPSLAGRGTTDTQYF.

The genes are TRBV11-2 and TRBJ1-2; no DNA is available, so the TRBD1 call from TCRdb remains unchecked. Germline CDR1 is SGHAT and CDR2 is FQNNGV. CDR3 size: 14 residues. This CDR3 is CASSLASGGYGYTF.

The chain links TRBV7-2 to TRBJ2-1; the TCRdb D gene call, TRBD2, has no DNA to confirm it. The CDR3 sequence is 17 residues long. Germline-derived CDR1 and CDR2 are SGHTA and FQGNSA. This CDR3 reads CASSPHSGGLSYNEQFF. Variable domain in full (rest from reference TRBV7-2 and TRBJ2-1): GAGVSQSPSNKVTEKGKDVELRCDPISGHTALYWYRQSLGQGLEFLIYFQGNSAPDKSGLPSDRFSAERTGGSVSTLTIQRTQQEDSAVYLCASSPHSGGLSYNEQFFGPGTRLTVL.

The chain joins TRBV29-1 to TRBJ1-1; TCRdb returns TRBD1, unconfirmable since there is no DNA. The CDR3 has 13 residues. Germline-derived CDR1 and CDR2 are SQVTM and ANQGSEA. This chain's CDR3 is CSVEKGQGTEAFF.

The J gene is TRBJ2-2, the V gene TRBV11-2; no DNA is available, so the TRBD2 call from TCRdb remains unchecked. Germline V gives CDR1 SGHAT, CDR2 FQNNGV. The CDR3 runs 12 residues. This CDR3 is CASSLVGGIRFF.

The gene calls are TRBV10-3 and TRBJ2-2; TCRdb's D call, TRBD2, is unchecked because there is no DNA. The CDR3 covers 14 residues. CDR1 and CDR2 (germline): ENHRY, SYGVKD. CDR3 region: CAITAGRDTGELFF.

J is TRBJ2-7 and V is TRBV15; the TRBD1 assignment by TCRdb is unverifiable without DNA. The CDR3 has 13 amino acids. CDR1 is LNHNV and CDR2 is YYDKDF in the germline V gene (reference sequence). The CDR3 loop is CATSNRGAYEQYF.

The chain is built from TRBV14 and TRBJ2-1; TCRdb's assignment of TRBD2 cannot be checked, as there is no DNA. The CDR3 contains 16 residues. The germline V gene encodes CDR1 SGHDN and CDR2 FVKESK. CDR3: CASSQLFSGNLGEQFF.

The rearrangement uses TRBV12-3 or TRBV12-4 and TRBJ1-1; TCRdb picks TRBD1, but there is no DNA to check that call. There are 14 residues in the CDR3. CDR3 in amino acids: CASSYPTGNTEAFF.

This chain connects TRBV19 to TRBJ2-1. From germline, CDR1 is LNHDA and CDR2 SQIVND (reference sequence). CDR3 length: 17 amino acids. The CDR3 here is CASSLGIVAGPNNEQFF. Full variable domain (rest looked up from reference TRBV19 and TRBJ2-1): DGGITQSPKYLFRKEGQNVTLSCEQNLNHDAMYWYRQDPGQGLRLIYYSQIVNDFQKGDIAEGYSVSREKKESFPLTVTSAQKNPTAFYLCASSLGIVAGPNNEQFFGPGTRLTVL.

The rearrangement links TRBV28 to TRBJ2-1; checking the TCRdb D call of TRBD1 is not possible without DNA. The CDR3 loop spans 12 amino acids. Germline values: CDR1 MDHEN, CDR2 SYDVKM. CDR3 sequence reads: CATRGPNNEQFF.

The chain uses TRBV5-1 and TRBJ1-2; TCRdb outputs TRBD1, but without DNA this stays unchecked. This CDR3 contains 15 residues. Germline-derived CDR1 and CDR2 are SGHRS and YFSETQ. The CDR3 loop is CASSWDAGTGDGYTF.

The chain couples TRBV30 to TRBJ2-7; the D gene TCRdb calls, TRBD1, cannot be checked with no DNA. The CDR3 length is 15 residues. Germline V lookup: CDR1 GTSNPN, CDR2 SVGIG (reference sequence). The CDR3 reads CAWTTAGTVTYEQYF.